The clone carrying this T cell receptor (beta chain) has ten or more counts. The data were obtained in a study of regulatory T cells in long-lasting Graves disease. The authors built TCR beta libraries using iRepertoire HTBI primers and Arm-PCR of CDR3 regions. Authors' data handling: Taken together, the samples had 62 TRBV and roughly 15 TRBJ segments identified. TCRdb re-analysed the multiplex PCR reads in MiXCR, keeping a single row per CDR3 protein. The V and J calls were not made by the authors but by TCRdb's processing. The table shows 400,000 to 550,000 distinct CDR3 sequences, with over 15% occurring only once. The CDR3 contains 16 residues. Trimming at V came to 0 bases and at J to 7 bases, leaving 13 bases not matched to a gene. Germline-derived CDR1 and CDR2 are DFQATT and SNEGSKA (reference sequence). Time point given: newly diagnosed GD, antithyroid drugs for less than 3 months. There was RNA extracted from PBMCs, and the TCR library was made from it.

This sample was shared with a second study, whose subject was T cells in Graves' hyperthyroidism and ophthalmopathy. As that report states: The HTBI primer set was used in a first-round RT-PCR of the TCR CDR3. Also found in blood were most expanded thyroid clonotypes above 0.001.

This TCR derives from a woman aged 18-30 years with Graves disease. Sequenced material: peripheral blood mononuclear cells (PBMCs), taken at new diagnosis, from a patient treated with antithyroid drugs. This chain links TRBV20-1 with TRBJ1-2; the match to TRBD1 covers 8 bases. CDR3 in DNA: TGCAGTGCTAGAGAAGGCGGAGGGACAGGTTTGTTTGGCTACACCTTC. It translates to CSAREGGGTGLFGYTF.